What follows are 3 T cell receptor beta chains derived from one specimen sequenced in a study of T cells expressing NK-cell markers. After re-calling the 5' RACE reads, TCRdb lists one entry per CDR3 protein, DNA absent. The sample has about 170,000 distinct CDR3 sequences. Sequenced input: blood T cells: a sorted CD56 or NKG2C T cell subset, CD4+ or CD8+ T cells, or bulk PBMC T cells (not recorded which). Source of these receptors: a man aged 18 to 69 in good health.

The J gene is TRBJ2-3, the V gene TRBV12-3 or TRBV12-4; no DNA is available, so the TRBD1 call from TCRdb remains unchecked. The CDR3 consists of 14 residues. CDR3 in amino acids: CASNPGGLTDTQYF.

The rearrangement links TRBV3-1 to TRBJ1-1; the TCRdb call, TRBD1, lacks DNA for checking. CDR1 is LGHDT and CDR2 is YNNKEL in the germline V gene (reference sequence). This CDR3 comprises 17 residues. CDR3 loop: CASSAPDRPSMNTEAFF.

The rearrangement uses TRBV9 and TRBJ1-1; TCRdb's D gene call, TRBD1, goes unchecked for lack of DNA. CDR1 and CDR2 (germline): SGDLS, YYNGEE. The CDR3 loop spans 12 amino acids. The CDR3 loop is CASSAPGPKAFF.